One sample yielded the 17 T cell receptor beta chains listed below, sequenced in a study of blood T cell repertoires in COVID-19. Produced via immunoSEQ multiplex PCR; TCRdb's table is partial and in-frame only. The data show approximately 70,000 clones, 81% seen once. Sequencing was performed on peripheral blood. These receptors all stem from an older woman with acute or convalescent COVID-19.

The count of this clone is one. The CDR3 reads CASSLAGPRSVYEQYF. The DNA for the CDR3 is TGTGCCAGCAGCTTAGCGGGACCCCGATCCGTCTACGAGCAGTACTTC. The gene calls are TRBV5-5 and TRBJ2-7; 7 nucleotides match TRBD2. This CDR3 contains 16 residues. Germline V gene data show CDR1 as SGHKS and CDR2 as YYEKEE (reference sequence). V gave up 2 bases and J gave up 3 bases; unmatched junction bases: 11.

The rearrangement links TRBV5-4 to TRBJ2-1, with D perhaps matching TRBD1 (7 bases). Germline CDR1 reads SGHNT; CDR2 reads YYREEE (reference sequence). The CDR3 is 16 amino acids. Trimming cost V 3 bases and J 7 bases, with 20 bases left between them. DNA for the CDR3: TGTGCCAGCAGCTCCTCCTCTAGCGCCAGGGGGAATGAGCAGTTCTTC. Amino acid sequence: CASSSSSSARGNEQFF.

The chain uses TRBV6-5 and TRBJ2-1; TRBD2 aligns across 12 bases. CDR1 and CDR2 (germline): MNHEY, SVGAGI. The CDR3 runs to 13 residues. The J segment lost 8 bases and the V segment lost 8 bases, leaving 4 bases of the junction unmatched. CDR3 DNA sequence: TGTGCCAGCGGACTAGCGGGAACCGATGAGCAGTTCTTC. Amino acid sequence: CASGLAGTDEQFF.

V and J are TRBV5-1 and TRBJ2-2; D is possibly TRBD1 (6 bases). Germline lookup yields CDR1 SGHRS and CDR2 YFSETQ. V shed 7 bases and J shed 6 bases, with 13 bases lying between them. The CDR3 is 13 amino acids. The chain's CDR3 is CASSKGEAGELFF. In nucleotides, the CDR3 is TGCGCCAGCTCGAAGGGGGAAGCCGGGGAGCTGTTTTTT.

The chain is built from TRBV7-2 and TRBJ1-1; D is perhaps TRBD1 (5 bases). Germline CDR1 SGHTA, CDR2 FQGNSA. Trimming left V 3 bases short and J 1 base short, with 12 bases between. There are 15 residues in the CDR3. The CDR3, as DNA: TGTGCCAGCAGCTTCGGGGCGGGGGGGAACACTGAAGCTTTCTTT. Its protein is CASSFGAGGNTEAFF.

The chain is built from TRBV3-1 (or the pseudogene TRBV3-2) and TRBJ2-1; maybe TRBD2 (6 bases). CDR1 and CDR2 from the germline V gene are LGHDT and YNNKEL (reference sequence). The CDR3 extends over 15 amino acids. V dropped 8 bases and J dropped 2 bases, with 16 bases sitting between them. The CDR3 sequence: CASAREAGPYNEQFF. DNA of the CDR3: TGTGCCAGCGCGAGGGAGGCGGGCCCCTACAATGAGCAGTTCTTC.

This rearrangement joins TRBV19 to TRBJ2-2, with D maybe TRBD2 (6 bases). The V gene lost 5 bases and the J gene lost 4 bases, with 17 bases spanning the gap. The germline V gene has CDR1 LNHDA and CDR2 SQIVND (reference sequence). The CDR3 contains 16 residues. The CDR3 protein is CASSPNGGGTTGELFF. DNA of the CDR3: TGTGCCAGTAGTCCAAACGGCGGCGGGACCACCGGGGAGCTGTTTTTT. The full variable domain, with the rest looked up from reference TRBV19 and TRBJ2-2, is DGGITQSPKYLFRKEGQNVTLSCEQNLNHDAMYWYRQDPGQGLRLIYYSQIVNDFQKGDIAEGYSVSREKKESFPLTVTSAQKNPTAFYLCASSPNGGGTTGELFFGEGSRLTVL.

The rearrangement uses TRBV28 and TRBJ2-1; weak D call: TRBD1 (5 bases). Germline values: CDR1 MDHEN, CDR2 SYDVKM. This CDR3 region has 15 residues. V was trimmed by 5 bases and J by 1 base, leaving 12 bases between them. The CDR3 DNA is TGTGCCAGCAGTATCACAGGTGCTTCCTACAATGAGCAGTTCTTC. It yields the protein CASSITGASYNEQFF.

The V call is TRBV27, the J call TRBJ1-1; maybe TRBD1 (5 bases). Per germline, CDR1 MNHEY and CDR2 SMNVEV (reference sequence). V shed 1 base and J shed 2 bases, with 11 bases lying between them. The CDR3 runs 15 residues. The CDR3 DNA reads as TGTGCCAGCAGTTTATGGGGGGTCTCCAACACTGAAGCTTTCTTT. Residues: CASSLWGVSNTEAFF.

This clone was observed a few times. J is TRBJ2-3 and V is TRBV20-1; the match to TRBD2 covers 7 bases. Germline values: CDR1 DFQATT, CDR2 SNEGSKA (reference sequence). The length of the CDR3 is 15 residues. J gave up 2 bases and V 3 bases, and 8 bases lay outside the gene matches. The CDR3 DNA follows: TGCAGTGCTAGTGATGGCGGGAGTCTCACAGATACGCAGTATTTT. It codes for CSASDGGSLTDTQYF.

The V and J genes are TRBV10-3 and TRBJ1-6, with TRBD1 matching over 7 bases. J gave up 4 bases and V 0 bases, and 15 bases lay outside the gene matches. Per germline, CDR1 ENHRY and CDR2 SYGVKD. The CDR3 totals 20 residues. The CDR3 DNA follows: TGTGCCATCAGTGAGTCCCCCGCTTCCATCAGGGGGAAGTATAATTCACCCCTCCACTTT. Protein: CAISESPASIRGKYNSPLHF.

The chain employs TRBV6-2 or TRBV6-3 and TRBJ1-1, with unresolved D. Germline V CDR1 and CDR2: MNHEY, SVGEGT. This CDR3 spans 13 amino acids. Between the trimmed V and J ends, which lost 5 bases and 4 bases, there was a span of 11 bases. DNA of the CDR3: TGTGCCAGCAGTCCAGAGGGAGTCACTGAAGCTTTCTTT. It specifies CASSPEGVTEAFF.

The rearrangement uses TRBV5-1 and TRBJ2-2; the match to TRBD1 covers 8 bases. With 1 base clipped from V and 6 bases from J, the junction kept 8 bases outside the gene matches. The CDR3 spans 16 residues. Germline CDR1 is SGHRS and CDR2 is YFSETQ. The CDR3 nucleotides read TGCGCCAGCAGCTTGAGGACAGGGAAGGGCGCCGGGGAGCTGTTTTTT. Its protein is CASSLRTGKGAGELFF.

The J gene is TRBJ2-2, the V gene TRBV19; the match to TRBD2 covers 8 bases. Germline loops: CDR1 LNHDA, CDR2 SQIVND (reference sequence). The J segment lost 4 bases and the V segment lost 5 bases, leaving 3 bases of the junction unmatched. The CDR3 has 14 amino acids. The chain's CDR3 is CASSEGLVTGELFF. CDR3 nucleotides: TGTGCCAGTAGTGAGGGACTAGTCACCGGGGAGCTGTTTTTT.

This clone has only a few counts. The chain employs TRBV6-1 and TRBJ2-7; D is ambiguous. The CDR3 covers 13 residues. Trimming stripped 0 bases from V and 3 bases from J, with 6 bases between. CDR1 is MNHNS and CDR2 is SASEGT in the germline V gene. CDR3 DNA sequence: TGTGCCAGCAGTGAAGCGCGCTTCTACGAGCAGTACTTC. Encoded protein: CASSEARFYEQYF.

The V gene is TRBV5-1, the J gene TRBJ2-5, with 11 positions matching TRBD1. Germline V gene lookup returns CDR1 SGHRS and CDR2 YFSETQ. Germline trimming cut 4 bases from V and 0 bases from J; bases unmatched to any gene: 11. The CDR3 is 18 amino acids. CDR3 loop: CASSSGQGANRYQETQYF. The CDR3 nucleotides read TGCGCCAGCAGCAGCGGACAGGGGGCAAACCGATACCAAGAGACCCAGTACTTC.

The chain uses TRBV30 and TRBJ1-2, with D possibly matching TRBD1 (5 bases). V was cut by 0 bases and J by 5 bases, with 7 bases left in between. Germline V gene data show CDR1 as GTSNPN and CDR2 as SVGIG (reference sequence). The CDR3 has 12 amino acids. The CDR3 nucleotides read TGTGCCTGGAGTGTGGGGCCTTATGGCTACACCTTC. Its protein product is CAWSVGPYGYTF.